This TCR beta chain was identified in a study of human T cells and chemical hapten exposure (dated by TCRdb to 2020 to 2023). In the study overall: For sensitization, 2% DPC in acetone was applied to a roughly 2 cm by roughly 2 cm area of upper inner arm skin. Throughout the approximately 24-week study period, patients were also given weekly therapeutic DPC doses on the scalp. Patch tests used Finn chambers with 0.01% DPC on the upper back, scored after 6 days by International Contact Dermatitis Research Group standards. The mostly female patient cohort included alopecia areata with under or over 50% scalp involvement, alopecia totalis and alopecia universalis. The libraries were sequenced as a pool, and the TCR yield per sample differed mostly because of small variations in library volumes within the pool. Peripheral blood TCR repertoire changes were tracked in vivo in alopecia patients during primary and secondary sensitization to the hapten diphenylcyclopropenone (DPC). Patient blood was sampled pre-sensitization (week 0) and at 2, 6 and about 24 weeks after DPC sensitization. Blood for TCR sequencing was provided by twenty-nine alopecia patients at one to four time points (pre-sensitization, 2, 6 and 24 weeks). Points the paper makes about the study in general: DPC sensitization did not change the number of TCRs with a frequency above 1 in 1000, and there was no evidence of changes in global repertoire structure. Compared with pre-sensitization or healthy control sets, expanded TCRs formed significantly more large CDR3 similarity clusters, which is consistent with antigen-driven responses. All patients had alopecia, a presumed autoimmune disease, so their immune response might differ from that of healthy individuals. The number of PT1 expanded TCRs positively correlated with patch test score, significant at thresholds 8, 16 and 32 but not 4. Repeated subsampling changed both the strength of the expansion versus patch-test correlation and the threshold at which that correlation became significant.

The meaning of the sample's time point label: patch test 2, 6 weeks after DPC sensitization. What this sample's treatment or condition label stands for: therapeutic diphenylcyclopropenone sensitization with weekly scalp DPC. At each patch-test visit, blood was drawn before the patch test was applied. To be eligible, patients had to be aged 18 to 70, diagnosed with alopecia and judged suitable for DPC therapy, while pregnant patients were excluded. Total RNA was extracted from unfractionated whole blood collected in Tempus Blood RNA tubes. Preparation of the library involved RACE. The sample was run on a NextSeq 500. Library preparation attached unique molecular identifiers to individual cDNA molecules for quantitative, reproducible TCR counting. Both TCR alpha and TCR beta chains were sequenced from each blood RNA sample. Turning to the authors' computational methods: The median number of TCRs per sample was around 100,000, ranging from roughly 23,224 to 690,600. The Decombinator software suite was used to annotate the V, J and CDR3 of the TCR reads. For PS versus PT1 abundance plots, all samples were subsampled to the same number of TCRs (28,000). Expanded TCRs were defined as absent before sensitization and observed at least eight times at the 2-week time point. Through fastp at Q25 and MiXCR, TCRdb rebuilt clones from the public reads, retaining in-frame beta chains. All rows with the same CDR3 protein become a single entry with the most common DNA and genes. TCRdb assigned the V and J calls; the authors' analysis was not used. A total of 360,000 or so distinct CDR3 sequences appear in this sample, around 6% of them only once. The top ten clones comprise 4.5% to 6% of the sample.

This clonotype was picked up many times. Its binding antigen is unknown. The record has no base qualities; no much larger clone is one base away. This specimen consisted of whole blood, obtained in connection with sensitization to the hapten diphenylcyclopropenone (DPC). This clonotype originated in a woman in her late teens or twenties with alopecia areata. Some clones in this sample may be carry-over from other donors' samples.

CDR3 loop: CASSYWPPDEQYF. In nucleotide form, the sequence is TGTGCCAGCAGTTATTGGCCCCCGGATGAGCAGTACTTC. Recombination connected TRBV6-2 or TRBV6-3 to TRBJ2-7, with the D gene not clear enough to name. The junction carries 13 bases between V and J, which are trimmed by 3 bases and 7 bases respectively. Looking up the germline V gene yields CDR1 MNHEY and CDR2 SVGEGT. The CDR3 contains 13 residues, cysteine and phenylalanine counted. The entry retains the CDR3 DNA only, 39 bases that are in frame from base 1.